These T cell receptor beta chains were read from a single sample in a study of blood T cell repertoires in COVID-19. Measured with immunoSEQ multiplex PCR; TCRdb has only the in-frame clones, and not every one. This sample has around 190,000 clones, with 88% found just once. Sequences were obtained from PBMCs or T cells enriched from blood (not recorded which). Source of these receptors: a woman between 18 and 29 years old who had recovered from COVID-19. Both conserved end residues are trimmed from each CDR3. Size is stated for part of the rows, as once, few or many counts, or as a class when the clone is expanded.

clone_size v_call cdr3_aa
- TRBV7-9 ASTRTGEAF
- TRBV2 ASSRTGGNSPLH
- TRBV3-1/TRBV3-2 ASSQAAGAPLEQY
- TRBV2 ASSLTLNTGELF
once TRBV4-3 ASSQGTGTGEAF
- TRBV28 ASSFFLGQGTGNTIY
- TRBV6-5 ASSPAAGLGYT
few TRBV5-5 ASSLVDSYEQY
- TRBV20-1 SASTSVGSYNEQF
- TRBV24-1 ATSDPRALNEKLF
- TRBV9 ASSVDLLAPGELF
- TRBV28 ASLSGANVLT
few TRBV7-8 ASSRTGTEQF
- TRBV14 ASSQGSASTYEQY
- TRBV6-4 ASQREGSATGELF
- TRBV7-2 ASSSGTGRGYT
- TRBV28 ASSFAGAKGNTIY
- TRBV7-9 ASSSPPGGTSEKLF
- TRBV5-4 ASSAGPAYGELF
- TRBV5-6 ASSLARDTYEQY
- TRBV7-6 ASSQGRVNTEAF
- TRBV4-3 ASSQDPSGPSNLDTQY
once TRBV7-9 ASSIERDRTYEQY
- TRBV3-1/TRBV3-2 ASSQDFSSYNEQF
- TRBV5-4 ASSLVPGQYYGYT
- TRBV10-3 AISATGSDQPQH
- TRBV24-1 ATSDFPSDRGYTGELF
- TRBV7-9 ASSLERQAFGNTIY
- TRBV28 ASSGLAGGQVSDEQF
- TRBV10-2 ASSERRVRTEAF
- TRBV28 ASSSASGNSYNEQF
- TRBV7-8 ASRGQRTGELF
- TRBV12-3/TRBV12-4 ASSLTGNTEAF
- TRBV19 ASSIGPGGWDTQY
- TRBV9 ASSGGASGYNEQF